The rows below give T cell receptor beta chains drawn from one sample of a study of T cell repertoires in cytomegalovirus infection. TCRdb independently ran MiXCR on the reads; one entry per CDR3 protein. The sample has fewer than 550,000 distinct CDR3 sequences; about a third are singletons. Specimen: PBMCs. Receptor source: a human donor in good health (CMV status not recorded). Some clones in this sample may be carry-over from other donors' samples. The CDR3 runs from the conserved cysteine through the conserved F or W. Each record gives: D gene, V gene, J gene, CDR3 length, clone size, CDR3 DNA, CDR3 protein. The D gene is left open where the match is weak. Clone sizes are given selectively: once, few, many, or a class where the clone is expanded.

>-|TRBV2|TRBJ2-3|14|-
TGTGCCAGCAGTGAAGCTGACCCCCCAGATACGCAGTATTTT
CASSEADPPDTQYF
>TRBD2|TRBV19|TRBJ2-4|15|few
TGTGCCAGTAGTAGAACTAGCGGGGGGGCCGACATTCAGTACTTC
CASSRTSGGADIQYF
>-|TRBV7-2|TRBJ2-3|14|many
TGTGCCAGCAGCTCCAAAGGTCTTTGGGATACGCAGTATTTT
CASSSKGLWDTQYF
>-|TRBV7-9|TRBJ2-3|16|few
TGTGCCAGCAGCTTAGTCGGAGGCATTGGCACAGATACGCAGTATTTT
CASSLVGGIGTDTQYF
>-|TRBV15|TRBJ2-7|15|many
TGTGCCACCAGCAGGGTCCGGGACGCAGGAAACGAGCAGTACTTC
CATSRVRDAGNEQYF
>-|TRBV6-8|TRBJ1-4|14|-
TGTGCCAGCAGACAGGGAGGCGCGGATGAAAAACTGTTTTTT
CASRQGGADEKLFF
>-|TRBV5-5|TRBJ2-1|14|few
TGTGCCAGCAGCTCAGGGACCGACTACAATGAGCAGTTCTTC
CASSSGTDYNEQFF
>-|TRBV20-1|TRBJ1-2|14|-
TGCAGTGCTTCAGCCGTGGTCAGCAGCTATGGCTACACCTTC
CSASAVVSSYGYTF
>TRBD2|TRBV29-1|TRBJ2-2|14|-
TGCAGCGTCCAGACGGGGGGGCGGACCGGGGAGCTGTTTTTT
CSVQTGGRTGELFF
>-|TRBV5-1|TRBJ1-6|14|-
TGCGCCAGCAGCGTTGACGGAAATAATTCACCCCTCCACTTT
CASSVDGNNSPLHF
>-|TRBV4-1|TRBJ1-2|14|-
TGCGCCAGCAGCCTCGGCAGGGATGACTATGGCTACACCTTC
CASSLGRDDYGYTF
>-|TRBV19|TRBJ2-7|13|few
TGTGCCAGTAGTATTTCTCCTTCCTACGAGCAGTACTTC
CASSISPSYEQYF
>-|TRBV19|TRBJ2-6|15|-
TGTGCCAGTAGTCTCTGGAGCTCTGGGGCCAACGTCCTGACTTTC
CASSLWSSGANVLTF
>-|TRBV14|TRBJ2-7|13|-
TGTGCCAGCAGCCAAGGATACCTCCTCGAGCAGTACTTC
CASSQGYLLEQYF
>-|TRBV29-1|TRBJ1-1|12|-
TGCAGCGTGGGTGGGAGTTCCGCTGAAGCTTTCTTT
CSVGGSSAEAFF
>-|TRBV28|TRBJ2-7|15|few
TGTGCCAGCAGTAACTGGGACGGAAGCTCCTACGAGCAGTACTTC
CASSNWDGSSYEQYF
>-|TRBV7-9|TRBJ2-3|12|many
TGTGCCACTCAGGGGCTCACAGATACGCAGTATTTT
CATQGLTDTQYF
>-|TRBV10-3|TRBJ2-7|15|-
TGTGCCATCAGTGGAGAACCGGGTTCCTCCTACGAGCAGTACTTC
CAISGEPGSSYEQYF
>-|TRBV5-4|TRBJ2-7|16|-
TGTGCCAGCAGCCTCGCGGTAGCGGCCTCCAAGGGCGAGCAGTACTTC
CASSLAVAASKGEQYF
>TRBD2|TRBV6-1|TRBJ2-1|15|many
TGTGCCAGCAGTGAACAGAGCGGGGGGGCTAATGAGCAGTTCTTC
CASSEQSGGANEQFF
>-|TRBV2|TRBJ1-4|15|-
TGTGCCAGCACCTACCTGAGCGCAACTAATGAAAAACTGTTTTTT
CASTYLSATNEKLFF
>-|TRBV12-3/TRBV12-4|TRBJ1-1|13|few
TGTGCCAGCAGACTAACAAGCAACACTGAAGCTTTCTTT
CASRLTSNTEAFF
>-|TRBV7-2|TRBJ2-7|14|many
TGTGCCAGCAGGGTCGGGGACAAAGCCTACGAGCAGTACTTC
CASRVGDKAYEQYF
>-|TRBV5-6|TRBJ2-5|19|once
TGTGCCAGCAGCTTGGCAGAGTCCGATTTGGGGGGGCCGTCGGAGACCCAGTACTTC
CASSLAESDLGGPSETQYF
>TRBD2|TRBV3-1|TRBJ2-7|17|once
TGTGCCAGCAGCCAAGAAGGTTTAAGCGGGGGGGACAACGAGCAGTACTTC
CASSQEGLSGGDNEQYF
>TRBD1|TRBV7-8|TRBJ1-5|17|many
TGTGCCAGCAGCTGGGACAGGGGTCATAATAGCAATCAGCCCCAGCATTTT
CASSWDRGHNSNQPQHF
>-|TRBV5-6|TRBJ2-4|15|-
TGTGCCAGCAGCACTTCGGGTTTGGTCAAAAACATTCAGTACTTC
CASSTSGLVKNIQYF
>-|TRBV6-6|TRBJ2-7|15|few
TGTGCCAGCATTCCCTCCCGGTCCCCCCTTCGCGAGCAGTACTTC
CASIPSRSPLREQYF
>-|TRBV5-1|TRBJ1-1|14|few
TGCGCCAGCAGCTTGGCCAGCGGGGGCACTGAAGCTTTCTTT
CASSLASGGTEAFF
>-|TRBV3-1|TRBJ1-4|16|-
TGTGCCAGCAGCCGGGGACTGCTGACAACTAATGAAAAACTGTTTTTT
CASSRGLLTTNEKLFF
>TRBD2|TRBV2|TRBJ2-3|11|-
TGTGCCAGCGTGACGGGGGGGGCGCAGTATTTT
CASVTGGAQYF
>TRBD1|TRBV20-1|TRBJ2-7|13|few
TGCAGTGCTGACAGGGGTCAAACCTACGAGCAGTACTTC
CSADRGQTYEQYF
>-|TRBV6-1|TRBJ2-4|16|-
TGTGCCAGCAGTGATTGGGGGATCGGGGCCAAAAACATTCAGTACTTC
CASSDWGIGAKNIQYF
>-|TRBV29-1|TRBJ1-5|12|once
TGCAGCGTTGGACAGGGCAATCAGCCCCAGCATTTT
CSVGQGNQPQHF
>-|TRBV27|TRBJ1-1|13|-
TGTGCCAGCAGAATAACCCAGAACACTGAAGCTTTCTTT
CASRITQNTEAFF
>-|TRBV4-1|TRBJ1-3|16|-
TGCGCCAGCAGCCAAGTTGACAGGCGGTATGGAAACACCATATATTTT
CASSQVDRRYGNTIYF
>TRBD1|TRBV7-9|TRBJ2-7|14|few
TGTGCCAGCAGCAGCCGGGACAGCACCTACGAGCAGTACTTC
CASSSRDSTYEQYF
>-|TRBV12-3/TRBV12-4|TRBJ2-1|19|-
TGTGCCAGCAGTTCGAGACGACCATCGGAGGGGATAAACTACAATGAGCAGTTCTTC
CASSSRRPSEGINYNEQFF
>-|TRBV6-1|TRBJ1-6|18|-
TGTGCCAGCAGTGACTCAGTCGCATTAGTAAAATCGGGTTCACCCCTCCACTTT
CASSDSVALVKSGSPLHF
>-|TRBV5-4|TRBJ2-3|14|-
TGTGCCAGCAGCATCGAGGGGGGCACAGATACGCAGTATTTT
CASSIEGGTDTQYF
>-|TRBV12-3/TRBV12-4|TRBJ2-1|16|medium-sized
TGTGCCAGCAGTCACCGGGACATCGGGAATAGGAATGAGCAGTTCTTC
CASSHRDIGNRNEQFF
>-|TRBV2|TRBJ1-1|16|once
TGTGCCAGCAGTGAAGGCGAGCCCACAGGGAACACTGAAGCTTTCTTT
CASSEGEPTGNTEAFF
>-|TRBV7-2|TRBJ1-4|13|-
TGTGCCAGCAGCGCGCCCGGGAACGAAAAACTGTTTTTT
CASSAPGNEKLFF
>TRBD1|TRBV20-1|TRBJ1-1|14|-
TGCAGTGCTCCGGGACAGCCTATGAACACTGAAGATTTCTTT
CSAPGQPMNTEDFF
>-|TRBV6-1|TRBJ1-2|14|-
TGTGCCAGCAGTGAAGCTTTCAGGGACTATGGCTACACCTTC
CASSEAFRDYGYTF